Below, 26 T cell receptor beta chains from the same sample are listed, as sequenced in a study of cytomegalovirus exposure and HLA in healthy donors. The study ran its PCR with 60 Vbeta and 13 Jbeta primers. Assay used: immunoSEQ multiplex PCR; TCRdb lists only in-frame clones, some missing. The sample includes about 140,000 clones, roughly three fifths of them seen just once. Sample: PBMCs. Source of these receptors: a male donor in good health and CMV-seronegative.

The chain is built from TRBV5-4 and TRBJ2-1; 7 bases match TRBD2. CDR1 SGHNT and CDR2 YYREEE come from the germline V gene (reference sequence). This CDR3 region has 12 residues. Losses at the gene ends were 3 bases for V and 13 bases for J; bases not matched to a gene: 7. The CDR3 DNA sequence: TGTGCCAGCAGCTCATTAGCGGGTCCTCAGTTCTTC. It translates to CASSSLAGPQFF.

The V call is TRBV5-8, the J call TRBJ1-6; D call uncertain. This CDR3 is built from 15 residues. Germline values: CDR1 SGHTS, CDR2 YDEGEE. Trimming left V 1 base short and J 10 bases short, with 15 bases between. CDR3 amino acids: CASSLSRVSGSPLHF. CDR3 DNA: TGTGCCAGCAGCTTGTCGCGGGTTTCTGGATCACCCCTCCACTTT.

The rearrangement joins TRBV4-2 to TRBJ2-5; D might be TRBD2 (5 bases). Germline V gives CDR1 LGHNA, CDR2 YNFKEQ. The CDR3 extends over 15 amino acids. V was shortened by 0 bases and J by 5 bases, with 13 bases between the two germline ends. CDR3 DNA: TGTGCCAGCAGCCAAGATCCGGCCGGGGAGGAGACCCAGTACTTC. Protein: CASSQDPAGEETQYF.

In its sample, this clone was seen a few times. The CDR3 sequence is CASSGGFVGGELFF. The CDR3 bases are TGTGCCAGCAGCGGCGGGTTTGTTGGCGGGGAGCTGTTTTTT. The V call is TRBV27, the J call TRBJ2-2, with D maybe TRBD2 (5 bases). The CDR3 spans 14 residues. Germline CDR1 MNHEY, CDR2 SMNVEV (reference sequence). Trimming pared 6 bases from V and 7 bases from J, leaving 15 bases between.

This clone has a single count. The junction does not match germline at one end; this may be a read error. The rearrangement uses TRBV30 and TRBJ2-7, with 11 bases that match TRBD1. The CDR3 has 15 residues. Germline-derived CDR1 and CDR2 are GTSNPN and SVGIG (reference sequence). The CDR3 is CTWNGRDRGKYEQYF. In DNA, the CDR3 is TGTACCTGGAACGGCCGGGACAGGGGGAAGTACGAGCAGTACTTC.

This clone was counted a few times. The gene calls are TRBV9 and TRBJ1-4; no reliable D call. V lost 1 base and J lost 4, with 11 bases in between. Germline CDR1 is SGDLS and CDR2 is YYNGEE. The CDR3 consists of 15 residues. CDR3 amino acids: CASSVSSGYNEKLFF. The CDR3 nucleotides are TGTGCCAGCAGCGTAAGTTCGGGTTATAATGAAAAACTGTTTTTT.

The rearrangement links TRBV19 to TRBJ1-1; the D is unclear. V was cut by 6 bases and J by 8 bases, with 13 bases left in between. Germline assignment: CDR1 LNHDA and CDR2 SQIVND (reference sequence). This CDR3 is 12 amino acids long. The CDR3 loop reads CASRIGSAEAFF. The CDR3 DNA reads TGTGCCAGTAGGATTGGGAGTGCGGAAGCTTTCTTT.

The chain joins TRBV2 to TRBJ1-3, with D unclear. Germline V lookup: CDR1 SNHLY, CDR2 FYNNEI. The CDR3 contains 15 residues. V was trimmed by 4 bases and J by 2 bases, leaving 12 bases between them. CDR3 nucleotides: TGTGCCAGCAGTGCCCTTTCTGTTCCTGGAAACACCATATATTTT. Amino acids: CASSALSVPGNTIYF.

The chain links TRBV9 to TRBJ1-1, with D perhaps matching TRBD1 (5 bases). Trimming removed 0 bases at V and 4 bases at J, with 16 bases between. From germline, CDR1 is SGDLS and CDR2 YYNGEE. The CDR3 length is 16 residues. CDR3 amino acids: CASSVEGRGRGTEAFF. Here the CDR3 DNA reads TGTGCCAGCAGCGTAGAGGGTAGGGGTAGGGGCACTGAAGCTTTCTTT.

V gene TRBV19 combines with J gene TRBJ2-2; 11 bases are shared with TRBD1. The CDR3 is 16 amino acids. The germline V gene has CDR1 LNHDA and CDR2 SQIVND (reference sequence). The V and J ends lost 6 bases and 2 bases, in that order; junction bases with no gene match: 5. The CDR3 reads CASRERTGGNTGELFF. The CDR3, as DNA: TGTGCCAGTAGAGAGAGGACAGGGGGCAACACCGGGGAGCTGTTTTTT.

This chain joins TRBV6-5 and TRBJ2-6, with D possibly being TRBD2 (6 bases). CDR3 length: 14 residues. Deletions cut 5 bases from V and 1 base from J, with 6 bases between. In germline, CDR1 is MNHEY, CDR2 SVGAGI. DNA of the CDR3: TGTGCCAGCAGTGGGACTTCTGGGGCCAACGTCCTGACTTTC. This gives the protein CASSGTSGANVLTF.

V usage is TRBV30 and J usage is TRBJ2-5, with D possibly being TRBD2 (6 bases). The V gene's germline CDR1 is GTSNPN and CDR2 SVGIG (reference sequence). V lost 5 bases, J lost 4 bases, and 20 bases lay in between. The CDR3 is 15 amino acids. As DNA, the CDR3 is TGTGCCTGGGAAGGGATGGGGGGAATGAGAGAGACCCAGTACTTC. Protein sequence: CAWEGMGGMRETQYF.

The V and J genes are TRBV2 and TRBJ1-4, with 9 bases fitting TRBD1. V shed 6 bases, J shed 5 bases, and the junction held 7 bases outside the gene matches. Germline lookup yields CDR1 SNHLY and CDR2 FYNNEI. The CDR3 has 15 amino acids. The CDR3 loop reads CASRVQGARNEKLFF. CDR3 DNA: TGTGCCAGCAGAGTACAGGGGGCGCGGAATGAAAAACTGTTTTTT.

V usage is TRBV6-5 and J usage is TRBJ1-2, with 7 positions matching TRBD1. CDR1 is MNHEY, CDR2 SVGAGI, per germline. The CDR3 extends over 13 amino acids. V was pared by 5 bases and J by 7 bases, with 7 bases of the junction left unmatched. DNA for the CDR3: TGTGCCAGCAGTCGACAACAGGGGACTGGCTACACCTTC. It translates to CASSRQQGTGYTF.

The genes are TRBV11-3 and TRBJ2-3, with D perhaps TRBD1 (6 bases). Trimming removed 3 bases at V and 0 bases at J, with 13 bases between. CDR1 SGHNT and CDR2 YENEEA come from the germline V gene. The CDR3 runs 16 residues. The CDR3 loop is CASSFVDSSSTDTQYF. Here the CDR3 DNA reads TGTGCCAGCAGCTTTGTGGACAGCTCTAGCACAGATACGCAGTATTTT.

The rearrangement joins TRBV30 to TRBJ2-5; 13 nucleotides line up with TRBD2. The CDR3 has 15 amino acids. V lost 4 bases and J lost 5; bases outside the gene matches: 7. The V gene's germline CDR1 is GTSNPN and CDR2 SVGIG (reference sequence). Here the CDR3 reads CAWTSTSGGRETQYF. DNA for the CDR3: TGTGCCTGGACCTCGACTAGCGGGGGGCGGGAGACCCAGTACTTC.

The chain couples TRBV10-3 to TRBJ1-4, with D perhaps TRBD1 (5 bases). The V gene lost 7 bases and the J gene lost 6 bases, with 24 bases spanning the gap. Germline lookup yields CDR1 ENHRY and CDR2 SYGVKD. The CDR3 loop spans 17 amino acids. In DNA, the CDR3 is TGTGCCATCAAAAGCTCCCCAGGGCAAGGGGCTGATGAAAAACTGTTTTTT. Protein product: CAIKSSPGQGADEKLFF.

V usage is TRBV11-2 and J usage is TRBJ2-1; D is undetermined. Germline V gives CDR1 SGHAT, CDR2 FQNNGV. V dropped 5 bases and J dropped 0 bases, with 11 bases sitting between them. This CDR3 comprises 15 residues. CDR3: CASSLPAASYNEQFF. CDR3 nucleotides: TGTGCCAGCAGCCTCCCGGCGGCCTCCTACAATGAGCAGTTCTTC. Looking up the rest from reference TRBV11-2 and TRBJ2-1 gives the full variable domain: EAGVAQSPRYKIIEKRQSVAFWCNPISGHATLYWYQQILGQGPKLLIQFQNNGVVDDSQLPKDRFSAERLKGVDSTLKIQPAKLEDSAVYLCASSLPAASYNEQFFGPGTRLTVL.

As DNA, the CDR3 is TGTGCCAGCAGTGAATTTGGTAGCGGGTACACCGGGGAGCTGTTTTTT. Translating gives CASSEFGSGYTGELFF. V usage is TRBV25-1 and J usage is TRBJ2-2; TRBD2 matches at 7 bases. The germline gives CDR1 MGHDK, CDR2 SYGVNS. The V segment lost 1 base and the J segment 3 bases; nucleotides outside the gene matches: 5. The CDR3 spans 16 residues.

The V call is TRBV7-2, the J call TRBJ2-5; weak D call: TRBD2 (6 bases). This CDR3 region has 15 residues. Trimming removed 5 bases from V and 5 bases from J, with 18 bases in between. Germline V gene lookup returns CDR1 SGHTA and CDR2 FQGNSA. The CDR3 nucleotides read TGTGCCAGCAGCACCCATCCGCGAGGGAGGGAGACCCAGTACTTC. Translation gives CASSTHPRGRETQYF.

The gene calls are TRBV7-9 and TRBJ2-7; no firm D call. CDR1 is SEHNR, CDR2 FQNEAQ, per germline (reference sequence). This CDR3 is 14 amino acids long. V shed 5 bases and J shed 0 bases, with 11 bases lying between them. In nucleotides, the CDR3 is TGTGCCAGCAGCGCAACCCAGAACTCCTACGAGCAGTACTTC. As protein: CASSATQNSYEQYF.

As for this clone: The junction shows a germline mismatch at one end, possibly a read error. The chain combines TRBV6-1 with TRBJ2-7, with 8 bases fitting TRBD1. Germline V gene data show CDR1 as MNHNS and CDR2 as SASEGT. The CDR3 has 11 amino acids. CDR3 DNA sequence: TGTGCCAGCAGCCGGGACAGGATCCCGGACTTC. This translates into CASSRDRIPDF.

This clone was detected a few times. The J gene is TRBJ2-7, the V gene TRBV11-2; D ambiguous. Germline-derived CDR1 and CDR2 are SGHAT and FQNNGV. Between the trimmed V and J ends, which lost 1 base and 6 bases, there was a span of 4 bases. The CDR3 spans 11 residues. The CDR3 coding sequence is TGTGCCAGCAGCTTAGCGGGCGAGCAGTACTTC. Protein: CASSLAGEQYF.

The rearrangement uses TRBV15 and TRBJ1-2, with 7 bases aligning to TRBD1. This CDR3 region has 16 residues. The trim removed 0 bases at V and 4 bases at J, leaving 8 bases unmatched. CDR1 and CDR2 from the germline V gene are LNHNV and YYDKDF (reference sequence). The CDR3 nucleotides read TGTGCCACCAGCAGAGATCGGCAACAGGGGTCCTATGGCTACACCTTC. Translation: CATSRDRQQGSYGYTF.

This sequence joins TRBV5-1 and TRBJ1-2, with 7 bases identical to TRBD1. The germline V gene encodes CDR1 SGHRS and CDR2 YFSETQ. The CDR3 consists of 14 residues. The V gene end was trimmed by 3 bases and the J gene end by 6 bases; junction bases not matched to a gene: 8. CDR3 DNA sequence: TGCGCCAGCAGCTCGACCAGCCAGGGGGATGGCTACACCTTC. Translation gives CASSSTSQGDGYTF.

The count of this clone is one. The J gene is TRBJ1-1, the V gene TRBV5-8; no clear D. Trimming pared 3 bases from V and 7 bases from J, leaving 10 bases between. Per the germline V gene, CDR1 is SGHTS and CDR2 is YDEGEE. This CDR3 contains 12 residues. The CDR3 DNA sequence: TGTGCCAGCAGCTACTCCGGGTATGAAGCTTTCTTT. Residues: CASSYSGYEAFF.